The rows below give T cell receptor beta chains drawn from one sample of a study of tumor and adjacent non-tumor tissue in lung cancer. TCRdb reprocessed the multiplex PCR reads with MiXCR, giving one entry per CDR3 protein. The sample consists of 60,000 or so distinct CDR3 sequences, around two thirds of them appearing once. Sequenced input: distant non-tumor lung tissue. These receptors were taken from a man in his 70s with non-small cell lung cancer. The CDR3 runs from the conserved cysteine through the conserved F or W. The D gene is left open where the match is weak. The size of a clone is reported for some rows only, either as once, few or many, or as a class for expanded clones.

TGTGCCAGCAGGTTGGAAGCGTGGGGGAGTCCAGATACGCAGTATTTT	CASRLEAWGSPDTQYF	NA	TRBJ2-3	NA	TRBV5-4
TGCGTCAGCGGAACTGGGCGCCTGAACACCGGGGAGCTGTTTTTT	CVSGTGRLNTGELFF	NA	TRBJ2-2	NA	TRBV5-1
TGTGCCAGCTCACCAACAGGGTCGGGGCAAGAGACCCAGTACTTC	CASSPTGSGQETQYF	NA	TRBJ2-5	NA	TRBV18
TGTGCAAGCACCGTACAGGGGTATATGGGACAGCAGCAGTTCTTC	CASTVQGYMGQQQFF	once	TRBJ2-1	TRBD1	TRBV5-4
TGTGCCAGCAGCTTAAACAGGCTAAGCTCCTACAATGAGCAGTTCTTC	CASSLNRLSSYNEQFF	NA	TRBJ2-1	NA	TRBV7-8
TGCAGCGCTGGGTCTAGCGGGTCATCGTTTGAGACCCAGTACTTC	CSAGSSGSSFETQYF	many	TRBJ2-5	TRBD2	TRBV29-1
TGTGCCAGCACTGGACGGAAGAACACCGGGGAGCTGTTTTTT	CASTGRKNTGELFF	many	TRBJ2-2	NA	TRBV6-1
TGTGCCAGCAGTTCTAGACAGGAGGGTTACGGCGGGGAGCTGTTTTTT	CASSSRQEGYGGELFF	NA	TRBJ2-2	NA	TRBV28
TGTGCCAGCAGCCCAAGAAGGTATTTAGGATCCTACGAGCATTACTTC	CASSPRRYLGSYEHYF	NA	TRBJ2-7	NA	TRBV11-2
TGTGCCAGCAACTCCCCGCCCACCCTGGGGGCCACTGAAGCTTCCTTT	CASNSPPTLGATEASF	NA	TRBJ1-1	NA	TRBV11-2
TGTGCCAGCAGTTCCACAAGCTCTGGGGCCAACGTCCTGACTTTC	CASSSTSSGANVLTF	many	TRBJ2-6	NA	TRBV6-5
TGCAGGGTTGAGGGGTATGGGTATACCTTC	CRVEGYGYTF	NA	TRBJ1-2	NA	TRBV29-1
TGTGCCAGCAACTGGGGCAGTTCCTACGAGCGGTACTTC	CASNWGSSYERYF	NA	TRBJ2-7	NA	TRBV11-2
TGTGCCAGCAACCCCGGTGCCGGGGGGCCCCAAGAGACCCAGTACTTC	CASNPGAGGPQETQYF	NA	TRBJ2-5	NA	TRBV12-3/TRBV12-4
TGCAGTGCTCCTCGGAGAGGGGAGAAAAGCAATCAGTCCCAGCATTTT	CSAPRRGEKSNQSQHF	NA	TRBJ1-5	NA	TRBV20-1
TGTGCCAGCACCCGACTAGCGGGAGGGGGTGAGCAGTTCTTC	CASTRLAGGGEQFF	NA	TRBJ2-1	TRBD2	TRBV9
TGTGCCAGCAGCAGCGGACAGGGACGATACAAAAACATTCAGTGCTTC	CASSSGQGRYKNIQCF	NA	TRBJ2-4	TRBD1	TRBV11-1
TGTGCCAGCAAGGAGTCTAACTATGGCTACACCTTC	CASKESNYGYTF	many	TRBJ1-2	NA	TRBV6-5
TGCAGCGTTTGGTTTCTAGAAACCGGGGAGCTGTTTTTT	CSVWFLETGELFF	NA	TRBJ2-2	NA	TRBV29-1
TGTGCCAGCCTGGAGTACAATGAGCAGTTCTTC	CASLEYNEQFF	many	TRBJ2-1	NA	TRBV5-4
TGTGCCATCAAAAAGGCAGGAAGTAATTCACACCTCCACTTT	CAIKKAGSNSHLHF	NA	TRBJ1-6	NA	TRBV10-3
TGTGCCAGCAGCGCGGACAGTTTCTACGAGCAGTACTTC	CASSADSFYEQYF	NA	TRBJ2-7	NA	TRBV11-2
TGTGCCAGCAGCCCGGACAGCTTATTAATTGGGGGACTGTTTTTT	CASSPDSLLIGGLFF	many	TRBJ1-4	NA	TRBV14
TGTGCCAGCAGCTTAATTTCTCGGCTTCCGGGACAGAGATCCAAAAACATTCGGTACTTC	CASSLISRLPGQRSKNIRYF	NA	TRBJ2-4	TRBD1	TRBV11-2
TGCGCCAGCAGCTTTGGCAAACTGCGACAGGCCTACTACAATGAGCAGTTCTTC	CASSFGKLRQAYYNEQFF	NA	TRBJ2-1	NA	TRBV5-1
TGTGCCAGCAGTTTAATGGTGGGGGCCCGAGAGACCCAGTACTTC	CASSLMVGARETQYF	NA	TRBJ2-5	NA	TRBV12-3/TRBV12-4
TGTGCCAGCATCCCCGGTAACACGAACACCGGGGAGCTGTTTTTT	CASIPGNTNTGELFF	NA	TRBJ2-2	NA	TRBV6-5
TGTGCCATCAGTGAGGGGAAGGGTAGCTCCTACGAGCAGTACTTC	CAISEGKGSSYEQYF	many	TRBJ2-7	NA	TRBV10-3
TGCAGCGCTGCCGGAACTCAGAGCACAGATATGCAGTATTTT	CSAAGTQSTDMQYF	NA	TRBJ2-3	NA	TRBV29-1
TGTGCCATCACCTACTTCAGGGGAGACGAACAGTACTTC	CAITYFRGDEQYF	NA	TRBJ2-7	NA	TRBV12-3/TRBV12-4
TGTGCCACCCAACATGGGACAGGGGGTTACAATGAGCAGTTCTTC	CATQHGTGGYNEQFF	many	TRBJ2-1	TRBD1	TRBV24-1
TGTGCCAGCAGTGTCTCGGGTAGCGTTCCATCAGATACGCAGTATTTT	CASSVSGSVPSDTQYF	many	TRBJ2-3	NA	TRBV12-3/TRBV12-4
TGTGCCAGCAGTCCTAATTGGACACCCTGGGGGACCCAGTACTTC	CASSPNWTPWGTQYF	many	TRBJ2-5	NA	TRBV14
TGCAGTGCTAGAGTTACCGGGACAGGGATGTTCTCACCCCTCCACTTT	CSARVTGTGMFSPLHF	NA	TRBJ1-6	TRBD1	TRBV20-1